These 28 T cell receptor beta chains came from one sample sequenced in a study of T cell clonotyping in hematopoietic cell transplantation. Method: immunoSEQ multiplex PCR; TCRdb's copy keeps in-frame clones and lacks some. The repertoire includes approximately 17,000 clones, roughly nine tenths of them detected once, and 2.7% sits in the top ten. Sequencing was done on a sample of peripheral blood mononuclear cells. The origin of the receptors is a man aged 50 to 60 in good health. Some clones in this sample may be carry-over from other donors' samples.

The chain employs TRBV2 and TRBJ1-5, with D perhaps TRBD1 (5 bases). The length of the CDR3 is 13 residues. Trimming cost V 5 bases and J 4 bases, with 9 bases left between them. Germline assignment: CDR1 SNHLY and CDR2 FYNNEI. Here the CDR3 DNA reads TGTGCCAGCAGTACCGGGGGAAATCAGCCCCAGCATTTT. Residues: CASSTGGNQPQHF.

V is TRBV28 and J is TRBJ1-5; D may be TRBD1 (5 bases). V dropped 6 bases and J dropped 6 bases, with 15 bases sitting between them. The CDR3 length is 14 residues. Germline lookup yields CDR1 MDHEN and CDR2 SYDVKM. The CDR3 DNA follows: TGTGCCAGCAGCGGGACCGCGTCACTTCAGCCCCAGCATTTT. This sequence encodes CASSGTASLQPQHF.

The genes are TRBV30 and TRBJ1-2; D is possibly TRBD1 (5 bases). With 3 bases removed from V and 1 base from J, the gap between germline ends came to 12 bases. Germline CDR1 reads GTSNPN; CDR2 reads SVGIG (reference sequence). The CDR3 runs to 14 residues. CDR3 sequence (DNA): TGTGCCTGGAGCCGGGGGATTGTTAACTATGGCTACACCTTC. Translated, it gives CAWSRGIVNYGYTF.

CDR3 residues: CASSYGTHRGRYTF. The CDR3 nucleotides are TGTGCCAGCAGTTACGGAACGCACAGGGGACGCTACACCTTC. The chain uses TRBV6-5 and TRBJ1-2; TRBD1 matches 7 bases. Germline V gives CDR1 MNHEY, CDR2 SVGAGI. Germline trimming cut 2 bases from V and 9 bases from J; bases unmatched to any gene: 9. The CDR3 is 14 residues long.

Only a few counts were recorded for this clone. The chain uses TRBV7-3 and TRBJ2-7; no reliable D call. The CDR3 length is 13 residues. Per the germline V gene, CDR1 is SGHTA and CDR2 is FQGTGA. Trimming pared 6 bases from V and 2 bases from J, leaving 11 bases between. The CDR3 sequence: CASREGMTYEQYF. The CDR3 bases are TGTGCCAGCAGAGAAGGCATGACCTACGAGCAGTACTTC. Together with reference TRBV7-3 and TRBJ2-7, the CDR3 gives the full variable domain: GAGVSQTPSNKVTEKGKYVELRCDPISGHTALYWYRQSLGQGPEFLIYFQGTGAADDSGLPNDRFFAVRPEGSVSTLKIQRTERGDSAVYLCASREGMTYEQYFGPGTRLTVT.

The chain joins TRBV30 to TRBJ2-7, with D hard to call. The CDR3 is 10 residues long. V lost 1 base and J lost 3, with 1 base in between. Germline assignment: CDR1 GTSNPN and CDR2 SVGIG (reference sequence). In DNA form, the CDR3 reads TGTGCCTGGAGTGACTACGAGCAGTACTTC. Translated, it gives CAWSDYEQYF.

V is TRBV29-1 and J is TRBJ2-3; TRBD2 matches at 13 bases. V trimming: 4 bases; J trimming: 2 bases; junction bases outside the gene matches: 12. Germline V gene data show CDR1 as SQVTM and CDR2 as ANQGSEA. The CDR3 has 18 residues. DNA for the CDR3: TGCAGCGTTGGTGCTACCGGGACTAGCGGGGCGAACACAGATACGCAGTATTTT. Its protein product is CSVGATGTSGANTDTQYF.

The chain recombines TRBV4-3 with TRBJ1-2; 7 bases are shared with TRBD1. This CDR3 region has 17 residues. Germline lookup yields CDR1 LGHNA and CDR2 YSLEER. The junction had 11 bases not matched to a gene; V was cut back by 0 bases and J by 4 bases. In DNA, the CDR3 is TGCGCCAGCAGCCAAGATAGAGGGGGCGAAGGGGGCTATGGCTACACCTTC. Translating gives CASSQDRGGEGGYGYTF.

This clone has a single count. The rearrangement links TRBV11-3 to TRBJ2-7; TRBD2 aligns across 11 bases. V dropped 4 bases and J dropped 9; count of bases not matched to a gene: 8. CDR3 size: 14 residues. Germline assignment: CDR1 SGHNT and CDR2 YENEEA. The CDR3 DNA follows: TGTGCCAGCAGCTCTGGGGCTAGCGGGGGGTTGCAGTACTTC. Protein: CASSSGASGGLQYF.

The J gene is TRBJ1-2, the V gene TRBV28; D uncertain. CDR1 and CDR2 from the germline V gene are MDHEN and SYDVKM. V lost 7 bases and J 0 bases, leaving 18 bases between the germline ends. CDR3 size: 16 residues. Here the CDR3 reads CASKPWQVPPNYGYTF. CDR3 bases: TGTGCCAGCAAGCCGTGGCAAGTCCCACCTAACTATGGCTACACCTTC.

This clone has a single count. This chain uses TRBV11-3 with TRBJ2-3; 13 bases are a match to TRBD2. Trimming cost V 5 bases and J 15 bases; bases outside gene matches: 5. CDR3 length equals 12 residues. From germline, CDR1 is SGHNT and CDR2 YENEEA. This chain's CDR3 is CASSVTSGGTYF. In nucleotides, the CDR3 is TGTGCCAGCAGCGTGACTAGCGGGGGGACTTATTTT.

The CDR3 coding sequence is TGCGCCAGCAGCTTGGTAGGGTTGGGGACCCAGTACTTC. Translation: CASSLVGLGTQYF. This sequence joins TRBV5-1 and TRBJ2-5, with no clear D. This CDR3 comprises 13 residues. Trimming pared 0 bases from V and 7 bases from J, leaving 10 bases between. Germline-derived CDR1 and CDR2 are SGHRS and YFSETQ.

This clone has only a few counts. The V gene is TRBV9, the J gene TRBJ1-2, with 9 bases identical to TRBD1. Per the germline V gene, CDR1 is SGDLS and CDR2 is YYNGEE. J was trimmed by 4 bases and V by 3 bases; bases with no gene match: 10. The CDR3 length is 16 residues. CDR3 residues: CASSANRGPVGYGYTF. DNA of the CDR3: TGTGCCAGCAGCGCCAACAGGGGGCCGGTGGGCTATGGCTACACCTTC.

The rearrangement joins TRBV6-5 to TRBJ1-6; D is perhaps TRBD1 (5 bases). V was pared by 6 bases and J by 0 bases, with 9 bases between. The CDR3 consists of 15 residues. Germline V CDR1 and CDR2: MNHEY, SVGAGI. This CDR3 is CASSRASSYNSPLHF. The CDR3 coding sequence is TGTGCCAGCAGCAGGGCTAGCTCCTATAATTCACCCCTCCACTTT.

The chain recombines TRBV27 with TRBJ2-3; a weak D match, TRBD1 (6 bases). This CDR3 is built from 14 residues. Trimming shortened V by 6 bases and J by 6 bases, and 16 bases separated the two germline ends. From germline, CDR1 is MNHEY and CDR2 SMNVEV (reference sequence). CDR3 coding DNA: TGTGCCAGCAGACGGGACACCGAGTGGGATACGCAGTATTTT. This sequence encodes CASRRDTEWDTQYF.

This clone was recorded only once. This chain joins TRBV28 and TRBJ2-3; 9 positions agree with TRBD2. Germline CDR1 is MDHEN and CDR2 is SYDVKM. Losses at the gene ends were 5 bases for V and 6 bases for J; bases not matched to a gene: 9. The CDR3 runs 15 residues. The CDR3 sequence is CASSEPGLAGDTQYF. CDR3 nucleotides: TGTGCCAGCAGTGAACCGGGACTAGCCGGGGATACGCAGTATTTT.

The genes are TRBV5-1 and TRBJ2-6, with 10 nucleotides matching TRBD2. CDR3 length: 17 amino acids. CDR1 and CDR2 (germline): SGHRS, YFSETQ. V gave up 4 bases and J gave up 0 bases; unmatched junction bases: 4. The CDR3 DNA sequence: TGCGCCAGCAGCCTCACTAGCGGGGCCTCTGGGGCCAACGTCCTGACTTTC. It yields the protein CASSLTSGASGANVLTF. The full variable domain, in which reference TRBV5-1 and TRBJ2-6 provide the parts outside the CDR3, is KAGVTQTPRYLIKTRGQQVTLSCSPISGHRSVSWYQQTPGQGLQFLFEYFSETQRNKGNFPGRFSGRQFSNSRSEMNVSTLELGDSALYLCASSLTSGASGANVLTFGAGSRLTVL.

V gene TRBV30 combines with J gene TRBJ2-7; TRBD1 agrees at 10 bases. CDR3 size: 15 residues. Per germline, CDR1 GTSNPN and CDR2 SVGIG (reference sequence). With 3 bases clipped from V and 2 bases from J, the junction kept 7 bases outside the gene matches. The CDR3 bases are TGTGCCTGGAGCGGAGACAGGGGGCGTCCCTACGAGCAGTACTTC. Amino acids: CAWSGDRGRPYEQYF.

This clone was found a few times. This chain uses TRBV5-1 with TRBJ2-7, with D unclear. Trimming cost V 1 base and J 1 base, with 9 bases left between them. The CDR3 covers 14 residues. Germline CDR1 reads SGHRS; CDR2 reads YFSETQ. The CDR3 loop reads CASSLSLDSYEQYF. For the CDR3, the DNA is TGCGCCAGCAGCTTGTCGCTGGATTCCTACGAGCAGTACTTC.

This rearrangement joins TRBV5-1 to TRBJ2-7; no reliable D call. The V and J ends lost 2 bases and 3 bases respectively, with 6 bases between them. CDR3 length: 12 residues. Germline values: CDR1 SGHRS, CDR2 YFSETQ. This chain's CDR3 is CASSFDDYEQYF. The CDR3 DNA sequence: TGCGCCAGCAGCTTCGACGACTACGAGCAGTACTTC.

V gene TRBV11-2 combines with J gene TRBJ2-7, with D possibly being TRBD2 (6 bases). Germline CDR1 and CDR2: SGHAT and FQNNGV. The CDR3 has 15 amino acids. The V gene lost 1 base and the J gene lost 7 bases, with 17 bases spanning the gap. In DNA, the CDR3 is TGTGCCAGCAGCTTAGTTTTGGGGAGAGGAGGGGAGCAGTACTTC. Protein sequence: CASSLVLGRGGEQYF.

This clone showed up just once. J is TRBJ2-6 and V is TRBV9; TRBD2 might be the D (6 bases). Germline V lookup: CDR1 SGDLS, CDR2 YYNGEE. V lost 5 bases and J 0 bases, leaving 18 bases between the germline ends. The CDR3 totals 18 residues. The CDR3 region is CASRSPPGGTSGANVLTF. The DNA of the CDR3 is TGTGCCAGCAGATCCCCTCCTGGGGGGACCTCTGGGGCCAACGTCCTGACTTTC.

V gene TRBV30 combines with J gene TRBJ1-1; D is unclear. Germline values: CDR1 GTSNPN, CDR2 SVGIG (reference sequence). The V gene lost 2 bases and the J gene lost 4 bases, with 8 bases spanning the gap. There are 12 residues in the CDR3. CDR3 region: CAWSRGGTEAFF. In DNA form, the CDR3 reads TGTGCCTGGAGTCGGGGAGGCACTGAAGCTTTCTTT.

This clone was seen more than once but under ten times. This rearrangement joins TRBV6-6 to TRBJ1-6, with 7 bases fitting TRBD1. The CDR3 loop spans 12 amino acids. V shed 5 bases and J 11 bases; nucleotides not matched to a gene: 3. CDR1 and CDR2 (germline): MNHNY, SVGAGI (reference sequence). The CDR3 nucleotides are TGTGCCAGCAGTGAGGGACAGCCACCCCTCCACTTT. It specifies CASSEGQPPLHF.

The V gene is TRBV11-1, the J gene TRBJ2-1; 8 nucleotides align to TRBD2. Germline trimming cut 1 base from V and 2 bases from J; bases unmatched to any gene: 4. The CDR3 loop spans 16 amino acids. Germline CDR1 and CDR2: SGHAT and FQDESV (reference sequence). The CDR3 loop is CASSLDLGGAYNEQFF. The CDR3 DNA reads TGTGCCAGCAGCTTAGATCTCGGGGGGGCCTACAATGAGCAGTTCTTC.

The chain has TRBV7-2 and TRBJ2-1, with TRBD1 identical over 11 bases. V shed 0 bases, J shed 9 bases, and the junction held 4 bases outside the gene matches. CDR3 size: 15 residues. The V gene's germline CDR1 is SGHTA and CDR2 FQGNSA. CDR3 in DNA: TGTGCCAGCAGCTTAGCCGGGACAGGGGGGGGTGAGCAGTTCTTC. Residues: CASSLAGTGGGEQFF.

The chain employs TRBV28 and TRBJ1-2; no reliable D call. V was trimmed by 8 bases and J by 3 bases, leaving 13 bases between them. This CDR3 has 13 residues. The V gene's germline CDR1 is MDHEN and CDR2 SYDVKM. Written as DNA, the CDR3 is TGTGCCAGCGCTCGGGATTTTGACTATGGCTACACCTTC. It translates to CASARDFDYGYTF.

This chain joins TRBV27 and TRBJ1-5; 8 nucleotides match TRBD1. The CDR3 extends over 15 amino acids. Germline V gene data show CDR1 as MNHEY and CDR2 as SMNVEV (reference sequence). V gave up 0 bases and J gave up 5 bases; unmatched junction bases: 3. The CDR3 bases are TGTGCCAGCAGTTTATCGGGGACAGGAGATCAGCCCCAGCATTTT. Translating gives CASSLSGTGDQPQHF.